The 29 T cell receptor beta chains in this list originate from one sample, sequenced in a study of blood T cell repertoires in COVID-19. Assay used: immunoSEQ multiplex PCR; TCRdb lists only in-frame clones, some missing. The sample has 130,000 or so clones; 65% to 80% are singletons. The sample consisted of peripheral blood. The receptors come from a man in his fifties with acute or convalescent COVID-19.

The chain links TRBV27 to TRBJ1-6; D is unclear. Trimming took off 6 bases at V and 6 bases at J, with 15 bases between the two ends. The CDR3 consists of 15 residues. Germline V CDR1 and CDR2: MNHEY, SMNVEV (reference sequence). For the CDR3, the DNA is TGTGCCAGCAGCCAAACGGGGTCGGGTAATTCACCCCTCCACTTT. It translates to CASSQTGSGNSPLHF.

The sample holds one count of this clone. The chain joins TRBV15 to TRBJ1-3; D ambiguous. Germline loops: CDR1 LNHNV, CDR2 YYDKDF (reference sequence). V lost 0 bases, J lost 5 bases, and 5 bases lay in between. This CDR3 comprises 13 residues. The CDR3 loop is CATSRDQRNTIYF. The CDR3 DNA follows: TGTGCCACCAGCAGAGACCAAAGAAACACCATATATTTT.

The chain uses TRBV6-2 or TRBV6-3 and TRBJ1-6; D possibly corresponds to TRBD1 (6 bases). This CDR3 region has 12 residues. Deletions cut 5 bases from V and 9 bases from J, with 8 bases between. Per germline, CDR1 MNHEY and CDR2 SVGEGT. The CDR3 is CASSRGSSPLHF. In DNA form, the CDR3 reads TGTGCCAGCAGTAGGGGGAGTTCACCCCTCCACTTT.

The chain is built from TRBV30 and TRBJ1-2; D is unclear. The CDR3 is 11 amino acids. Germline CDR1 reads GTSNPN; CDR2 reads SVGIG (reference sequence). Trimming removed 2 bases from V and 3 bases from J, with 4 bases in between. The CDR3 nucleotides are TGTGCCTGGAGTCGGGACTATGGCTACACCTTC. Protein product: CAWSRDYGYTF. Based on the CDR3 plus reference TRBV30 and TRBJ1-2, the full variable domain is SQTIHQWPATLVQPVGSPLSLECTVEGTSNPNLYWYRQAAGRGLQLLFYSVGIGQISSEVPQNLSASRPQDRQFILSSKKLLLSDSGFYLCAWSRDYGYTFGSGTRLTVV.

V and J are TRBV12-3 or TRBV12-4 and TRBJ1-5; D call uncertain. The CDR3 is 12 residues long. V lost 3 bases, J lost 7 bases, and 7 bases lay in between. The CDR3 loop reads CASSLFRQPQHF. In DNA form, the CDR3 reads TGTGCCAGCAGTTTGTTTAGACAGCCCCAGCATTTT.

This clone turned up a few times. The chain's CDR3 is CASSQDPLTGISSPLHF. In nucleotides, the CDR3 is TGTGCCAGCAGCCAAGATCCCCTGACAGGGATTAGTTCACCCCTCCACTTT. V and J are TRBV4-2 and TRBJ1-6; TRBD1 agrees at 7 bases. The length of the CDR3 is 17 residues. Germline V gene lookup returns CDR1 LGHNA and CDR2 YNFKEQ. V trimming: 0 bases; J trimming: 9 bases; junction bases outside the gene matches: 11.

Points on this clone: Other DNA sequences in the same sample also yield this CDR3. The J gene is TRBJ1-2, the V gene TRBV19, with 7 bases matching TRBD1. Looked up from germline, CDR1 is LNHDA and CDR2 is SQIVND (reference sequence). The CDR3 is 14 amino acids. V shed 0 bases and J 5 bases; nucleotides not matched to a gene: 3. The CDR3 sequence: CASSIENRGYGYTF. The CDR3, as DNA: TGTGCCAGTAGTATAGAAAACAGGGGATATGGCTACACCTTC.

V is TRBV5-1 and J is TRBJ1-2, with D possibly being TRBD1 (5 bases). The germline V gene encodes CDR1 SGHRS and CDR2 YFSETQ. The CDR3 is 15 amino acids. V shed 1 base and J shed 4 bases, with 14 bases lying between them. The CDR3 is CASSLSSAGGYGYTF. CDR3 nucleotide sequence: TGCGCCAGCAGCTTGTCCTCTGCCGGGGGCTATGGCTACACCTTC.

V gene TRBV19 combines with J gene TRBJ1-5; 10 bases map to TRBD1. This CDR3 has 15 residues. V shed 3 bases and J 4 bases; nucleotides not matched to a gene: 3. From germline, CDR1 is LNHDA and CDR2 SQIVND (reference sequence). Here the CDR3 reads CASSIRGQGNQPQHF. CDR3 sequence (DNA): TGTGCCAGTAGTATTAGGGGACAGGGGAATCAGCCCCAGCATTTT.

The genes are TRBV5-5 and TRBJ2-7; TRBD1 matches at 10 bases. This CDR3 contains 15 residues. V lost 3 bases to trimming and J lost 3 bases; unmatched junction nucleotides: 6. Germline CDR1 SGHKS, CDR2 YYEKEE (reference sequence). Here the CDR3 DNA reads TGTGCCAGCAGCTGGGGACAGGGGAGAGGCTACGAGCAGTACTTC. Protein sequence: CASSWGQGRGYEQYF.

This sequence joins TRBV6-6 and TRBJ1-4; 7 nucleotides align to TRBD1. V trimming: 4 bases; J trimming: 8 bases; junction bases outside the gene matches: 1. The CDR3 has 12 amino acids. Per germline, CDR1 MNHNY and CDR2 SVGAGI (reference sequence). The CDR3 loop reads CASSSTGEKLFF. CDR3 sequence (DNA): TGTGCCAGCAGTTCGACAGGGGAAAAACTGTTTTTT.

In DNA, the CDR3 is TGTGCCAGCAGCGTAGATGGAGAGAACACTGAAGCTTTCTTT. Translation gives CASSVDGENTEAFF. The chain links TRBV9 to TRBJ1-1; D not resolved. This CDR3 has 14 residues. Germline V gene lookup returns CDR1 SGDLS and CDR2 YYNGEE. Trimming left V 0 bases short and J 1 base short, with 7 bases between.

With respect to this clone: At one end the junction does not follow the germline gene, possibly because of a read error. The gene calls are TRBV6-6 and TRBJ1-2; a weak D match, TRBD1 (6 bases). The CDR3 contains 12 residues. Germline CDR1 MNHNY, CDR2 SVGAGI (reference sequence). Here the CDR3 DNA reads TGTGCCAGCAGCCACCAGGGACAAGGGGGAATCTTC. Amino acid sequence: CASSHQGQGGIF.

The chain is built from TRBV7-9 and TRBJ2-5; D unclear. CDR3 length: 16 amino acids. The ends were cut back, 0 bases at V and 2 bases at J, with 13 bases in the middle. The germline CDR1 and CDR2 sequences are SEHNR and FQNEAQ (reference sequence). The CDR3 protein is CASSLAVLGQQETQYF. As DNA, the CDR3 is TGTGCCAGCAGCTTAGCGGTGCTTGGGCAGCAAGAGACCCAGTACTTC.

This clone was detected a few times. J is TRBJ2-7 and V is TRBV2; 7 nucleotides agree with TRBD1. The length of the CDR3 is 15 residues. Germline V CDR1 and CDR2: SNHLY, FYNNEI. J was trimmed by 3 bases and V by 1 base; bases with no gene match: 6. Here the CDR3 DNA reads TGTGCCAGCAGTGAAGGGGCCGGGACAGTCTACGAGCAGTACGTC. This sequence encodes CASSEGAGTVYEQYV.

This clone was seen just once. The chain employs TRBV5-4 and TRBJ1-2; 8 bases align to TRBD1. Germline-derived CDR1 and CDR2 are SGHNT and YYREEE (reference sequence). Trimming cost V 4 bases and J 4 bases; bases outside gene matches: 18. The CDR3 runs 18 residues. The CDR3 nucleotides are TGTGCCAGCAGCCTGGGGTCAGGGGGCGGTCCTTCCCCCTATGGCTACACCTTC. This gives the protein CASSLGSGGGPSPYGYTF. Based on the CDR3 plus reference TRBV5-4 and TRBJ1-2, the full variable domain is ETGVTQSPTHLIKTRGQQVTLRCSSQSGHNTVSWYQQALGQGPQFIFQYYREEENGRGNFPPRFSGLQFPNYSSELNVNALELDDSALYLCASSLGSGGGPSPYGYTFGSGTRLTVV.

The rearrangement joins TRBV3-1 (or the pseudogene TRBV3-2) to TRBJ2-3, with TRBD1 identical over 10 bases. The V segment lost 6 bases and the J segment 6 bases; nucleotides outside the gene matches: 9. From germline, CDR1 is LGHDT and CDR2 YNNKEL (reference sequence). The CDR3 extends over 15 amino acids. The CDR3 spells CASSSGTGAGDTQYF. CDR3 bases: TGTGCCAGCAGTTCCGGGACAGGGGCGGGGGATACGCAGTATTTT.

The gene calls are TRBV6-4 and TRBJ2-1, with TRBD1 identical over 9 bases. Trimming took 6 bases from V and 7 from J; bases not matched to a gene: 7. The germline CDR1 and CDR2 sequences are MRHNA and SNTAGT. The length of the CDR3 is 14 residues. CDR3 sequence reads: CASRPGQGVNEQFF. Here the CDR3 DNA reads TGTGCCAGCAGGCCGGGACAGGGTGTTAATGAGCAGTTCTTC.

The rearrangement links TRBV19 to TRBJ2-3; 9 bases agree with TRBD2. The CDR3 has 16 residues. V was clipped by 4 bases and J by 4 bases; unmatched bases: 9. Germline V gene sequence: CDR1 LNHDA, CDR2 SQIVND (reference sequence). The CDR3 DNA sequence: TGTGCCAGTAGTAGCGGGGGGGCCAGGGCTTCAGATACGCAGTATTTT. Translating it yields CASSSGGARASDTQYF. The complete variable domain, with remaining parts taken from reference TRBV19 and TRBJ2-3, reads DGGITQSPKYLFRKEGQNVTLSCEQNLNHDAMYWYRQDPGQGLRLIYYSQIVNDFQKGDIAEGYSVSREKKESFPLTVTSAQKNPTAFYLCASSSGGARASDTQYFGPGTRLTVL.

The chain uses TRBV3-1 (or the pseudogene TRBV3-2) and TRBJ2-1, with 10 bases identical to TRBD1. Trimming at V came to 5 bases and at J to 0 bases, leaving 10 bases not matched to a gene. Germline V CDR1 and CDR2: LGHDT, YNNKEL (reference sequence). The length of the CDR3 is 18 residues. The CDR3 protein is CASSEGQGWTLSYNEQFF. In nucleotides, the CDR3 is TGTGCCAGCAGCGAGGGACAGGGGTGGACCCTCTCCTACAATGAGCAGTTCTTC.

The sample holds a few counts of this clone. The V call is TRBV19, the J call TRBJ2-1; TRBD1 aligns across 7 bases. CDR3 length: 11 amino acids. Germline CDR1 is LNHDA and CDR2 is SQIVND (reference sequence). The J segment lost 12 bases and the V segment lost 4 bases, leaving 3 bases of the junction unmatched. Here the CDR3 reads CASSRGTVQFF. Here the CDR3 DNA reads TGTGCCAGTAGTAGGGGGACAGTGCAGTTCTTC.

The gene calls are TRBV9 and TRBJ2-3; TRBD2 agrees at 15 bases. With 0 bases clipped from V and 6 bases from J, the junction kept 11 bases outside the gene matches. CDR3 length: 19 residues. Germline assignment: CDR1 SGDLS and CDR2 YYNGEE. The CDR3 loop reads CASSVAPAGTSGGSDTQYF. Here the CDR3 DNA reads TGTGCCAGCAGCGTAGCCCCGGCCGGGACTAGCGGGGGGAGCGATACGCAGTATTTT.

The V and J genes are TRBV10-1 and TRBJ1-1; D ambiguous. This CDR3 has 13 amino acids. CDR1 is WNHNN, CDR2 SYGVQD, per germline (reference sequence). V lost 3 bases to trimming and J lost 1 base, with 6 bases between them. CDR3 nucleotide sequence: TGCGCCAGCAGTGACCCACAGAACACTGAAGCTTTCTTT. This encodes CASSDPQNTEAFF.

A single count supports this clone. The chain joins TRBV11-2 to TRBJ2-1; 12 bases fit TRBD2. The CDR3 is made up of 15 amino acids. V trimming: 4 bases; J trimming: 7 bases; junction bases outside the gene matches: 5. Germline V gene sequence: CDR1 SGHAT, CDR2 FQNNGV. CDR3 in amino acids: CASSYTSGGRNEQFF. CDR3 in DNA: TGTGCCAGCAGCTATACTAGCGGGGGGCGTAATGAGCAGTTCTTC.

The chain couples TRBV6-4 to TRBJ2-2, with D possibly being TRBD2 (6 bases). The germline V and J ends were trimmed by 0 bases and 1 base, with 9 bases remaining between them. The CDR3 contains 16 residues. The germline V gene encodes CDR1 MRHNA and CDR2 SNTAGT. The CDR3 nucleotides read TGTGCCAGCAGTGACTCGGCAGCGGGGAACACCGGGGAGCTGTTTTTT. Residues: CASSDSAAGNTGELFF.

This clone was observed a single time. The rearrangement links TRBV19 to TRBJ1-2; the match to TRBD1 covers 8 bases. Germline-derived CDR1 and CDR2 are LNHDA and SQIVND (reference sequence). The trim removed 7 bases at V and 7 bases at J, leaving 20 bases unmatched. There are 17 residues in the CDR3. CDR3 in DNA: TGTGCCAGTACCCTCAGGGTGGGGCAGGGGGCATTCATTGGCTACACCTTC. This translates into CASTLRVGQGAFIGYTF.

The rearrangement uses TRBV11-3 and TRBJ2-3; D perhaps matches TRBD2 (5 bases). V lost 1 base and J lost 0, with 8 bases in between. Germline CDR1 reads SGHNT; CDR2 reads YENEEA. The CDR3 totals 15 residues. The CDR3 reads CASSLGTSSTDTQYF. CDR3 bases: TGTGCCAGCAGCTTAGGGACTTCTAGCACAGATACGCAGTATTTT. The variable domain in full, completed from reference TRBV11-3 and TRBJ2-3, reads EAGVVQSPRYKIIEKKQPVAFWCNPISGHNTLYWYLQNLGQGPELLIRYENEEAVDDSQLPKDRFSAERLKGVDSTLKIQPAELGDSAVYLCASSLGTSSTDTQYFGPGTRLTVL.

The CDR3 is CATSRDRQSSGNTIYF. In DNA, the CDR3 is TGTGCCACCAGCAGAGATCGACAGTCTTCTGGAAACACCATATATTTT. This chain links TRBV15 with TRBJ1-3; D possibly corresponds to TRBD1 (5 bases). The CDR3 is 16 amino acids. The V gene's germline CDR1 is LNHNV and CDR2 YYDKDF (reference sequence). Trimming removed 0 bases at V and 1 base at J, with 10 bases between.

This clone was seen repeatedly, ten times or more. The chain recombines TRBV5-1 with TRBJ2-2; 10 bases align to TRBD2. The junction had 10 bases not matched to a gene; V was cut back by 4 bases and J by 4 bases. The CDR3 sequence is 17 residues long. CDR1 SGHRS and CDR2 YFSETQ come from the germline V gene. This CDR3 is CASSERASGGLTGELFF. The CDR3, as DNA: TGCGCCAGCAGCGAGAGGGCTAGCGGGGGCCTCACCGGGGAGCTGTTTTTT.